This passage covers 7 T cell receptor beta chains from one sample sequenced in a study of T cell responses to AZD1222 COVID-19 vaccine. Sequencing used immunoSEQ multiplex PCR; TCRdb keeps in-frame clones, though not all of them. The sample holds about 120,000 clones, just under 95% seen once. The source material was peripheral blood, sampled on day 0 of AZD1222 vaccination. The receptors were sampled from an adult in good health.

On this clone itself: One end of the junction does not line up with germline, which may come from a read error. This sequence joins TRBV29-1 and TRBJ1-4; 10 positions match TRBD1. This CDR3 region has 12 residues. Germline loops: CDR1 SQVTM, CDR2 ANQGSEA. CDR3 region: CSVGPAGTGAYF. The DNA of the CDR3 is TGCAGCGTTGGACCCGCCGGGACAGGGGCTTATTTT.

This chain uses TRBV5-1 with TRBJ2-5; D gene uncertain. Trimming removed 4 bases at V and 4 bases at J, with 8 bases between. Germline assignment: CDR1 SGHRS and CDR2 YFSETQ. The CDR3 sequence is 12 residues long. The CDR3 DNA sequence: TGCGCCAGCAGCGAGCGAGTAGAGACCCAGTACTTC. It yields the protein CASSERVETQYF. Full variable domain (rest looked up from reference TRBV5-1 and TRBJ2-5): KAGVTQTPRYLIKTRGQQVTLSCSPISGHRSVSWYQQTPGQGLQFLFEYFSETQRNKGNFPGRFSGRQFSNSRSEMNVSTLELGDSALYLCASSERVETQYFGPGTRLLVL.

The chain links TRBV7-9 to TRBJ2-2, with D unresolved. This CDR3 has 13 residues. Germline V lookup: CDR1 SEHNR, CDR2 FQNEAQ (reference sequence). The V end lost 2 bases, the J end lost 3 bases, and 4 bases lay between the germline ends. The CDR3 DNA sequence: TGTGCCAGCAGCTTACAGTACACCGGGGAGCTGTTTTTT. Its translation is CASSLQYTGELFF.

The chain carries TRBV9 and TRBJ2-5; weak D call: TRBD2 (6 bases). V gave up 0 bases and J gave up 2 bases, with 14 bases separating them. Germline V gene data show CDR1 as SGDLS and CDR2 as YYNGEE. The CDR3 has 16 residues. The DNA for the CDR3 is TGTGCCAGCAGCGTAGCTCCGTGGAGGGAACAAGAGACCCAGTACTTC. Its translation is CASSVAPWREQETQYF.

This clone has only one observation. The chain combines TRBV6-2 or TRBV6-3 with TRBJ1-1, with TRBD1 matching over 7 bases. The J segment lost 3 bases and the V segment lost 6 bases, leaving 16 bases of the junction unmatched. This CDR3 region has 17 residues. Per germline, CDR1 MNHEY and CDR2 SVGEGT. CDR3 in DNA: TGTGCCAGCAGCATACTCAGGGGGGGCAAAGGGCACACTGAAGCTTTCTTT. It specifies CASSILRGGKGHTEAFF.

This clone was seen a few times. This chain's CDR3 is CASSLPGDKIYEQYF. The CDR3 coding sequence is TGTGCCAGCAGCTTACCGGGGGACAAGATCTACGAGCAGTACTTC. The J gene is TRBJ2-7, the V gene TRBV28; TRBD1 or TRBD2 may be the D gene (6 bases each). The CDR3 has 15 amino acids. In germline, CDR1 is MDHEN, CDR2 SYDVKM. V was trimmed by 6 bases and J by 3 bases, leaving 18 bases between them.

The chain links TRBV5-1 to TRBJ2-7; D call uncertain. The germline CDR1 and CDR2 sequences are SGHRS and YFSETQ. Trimming cost V 4 bases and J 7 bases, with 12 bases left between them. This CDR3 spans 12 amino acids. This CDR3 is CASSPTQREQYF. The CDR3 nucleotides are TGCGCCAGCAGCCCGACCCAACGGGAGCAGTACTTC.